This is a list of T cell receptor beta chains from one sample in a study of blood T cell repertoires in COVID-19. Method: immunoSEQ multiplex PCR; TCRdb's copy keeps in-frame clones and lacks some. Found here are under 45,000 clones, roughly 77% of them singletons; the top ten hold about 27%. Sequencing input: peripheral blood. All receptors derive from a man aged 80 or over with acute or convalescent COVID-19. CDR3s include the opening cysteine and the closing phenylalanine or tryptophan. The D gene is left open where the match is weak. A clone size is listed for some rows: how often the clone was seen (once, few, many), or a class if it is expanded.

d_call | j_call | v_call | clone_size | cdr3_nt | cdr3_aa
TRBD2 | TRBJ2-7 | TRBV10-3 | few | TGTGCCATCAGTGGTGGCGAGCGGGGGACCTACGAGCAGTACTTC | CAISGGERGTYEQYF
NA | TRBJ2-4 | TRBV28 | NA | TGTGCCAGTTCAGGGTCCTCAAACATTCAGTACTTC | CASSGSSNIQYF
NA | TRBJ2-5 | TRBV19 | few | TGTGCCAGTAGCGACTACGGGGAGACCCAGTACTTC | CASSDYGETQYF
NA | TRBJ2-7 | TRBV19 | NA | TGTGCCAGTAGTATAGTCGGTGGTCCCTACGAGCAGTACTTC | CASSIVGGPYEQYF
TRBD1 | TRBJ2-2 | TRBV6-2/TRBV6-3 | NA | TGTGCCAGCAGCCACCCTCGGGACAGGTTCGCCGGGGAGCTGTTTTTT | CASSHPRDRFAGELFF
NA | TRBJ1-3 | TRBV11-2 | NA | TGTGCCAGCAGCTTAGGCCTCGGCTCTGGAAACACCATATATTTT | CASSLGLGSGNTIYF
TRBD1 | TRBJ2-1 | TRBV18 | once | TGTGCCAGCTCCTGGGACAGGGTAGTTAATGAGCAGTTCTTC | CASSWDRVVNEQFF
TRBD1 | TRBJ2-7 | TRBV29-1 | NA | TGCAGCGCAGGAAAGGGGGCGGAGCAGTACTTC | CSAGKGAEQYF
TRBD1 | TRBJ1-4 | TRBV5-1 | NA | TGCGCCAGCAGTTCTGACGGGACAGTGGGTGAAAAACTGTTTTTT | CASSSDGTVGEKLFF
TRBD1 | TRBJ2-5 | TRBV6-5 | NA | TGTGCCAGCAGGCCAGGGGGCCTCCAAGAGACCCAGTACTTC | CASRPGGLQETQYF
NA | TRBJ1-2 | TRBV28 | once | TGTGCCAGCAGTTTAGACACAGGGCACGATGGCTACACCTTC | CASSLDTGHDGYTF
TRBD2 | TRBJ2-7 | TRBV18 | NA | TGTGCCAGCTCACCCGGGACTAGCGCTTCCTACGAGCAGTACTTC | CASSPGTSASYEQYF
NA | TRBJ2-7 | TRBV9 | NA | TGTGCCAGCAGCGTAGATTTAGCGCCTACCTACGAGCAGTACTTC | CASSVDLAPTYEQYF
TRBD1 | TRBJ2-7 | TRBV11-1 | NA | TGTGCCAGCAGCTTGCTTCCGGGACAGCTCTCTTACGAGCAGTACTTC | CASSLLPGQLSYEQYF
TRBD2 | TRBJ2-5 | TRBV7-2 | NA | TGTGCCAGCAGCACCCGACTAGCGGGGGCCGGGGAGACCCAGTACTTC | CASSTRLAGAGETQYF
TRBD1 | TRBJ1-2 | TRBV28 | NA | TGTGCCAGCAGTCTAGTCGACAGGGGCGCTTATGGCTACACCTTC | CASSLVDRGAYGYTF
TRBD1 | TRBJ2-2 | TRBV2 | few | TGTGCCAGTAGGGGGACAGCCTACACCGGGGAGCTGTTTTTT | CASRGTAYTGELFF
NA | TRBJ2-3 | TRBV27 | NA | TGTGCCGAAAGGGGGAGAATGATGGATACGCAGTATTTT | CAERGRMMDTQYF
NA | TRBJ2-7 | TRBV12-5 | NA | TGTGCTAGTGGGAGGACAGATTTCTACGAGCAGTACTTC | CASGRTDFYEQYF
TRBD1 | TRBJ2-6 | TRBV24-1 | NA | TGTGCCACACGGGACGGGACAGGGGGCCCCCCCTCTGGGGCCAACGTCCTGACTTTC | CATRDGTGGPPSGANVLTF
TRBD2 | TRBJ2-5 | TRBV7-8 | NA | TGTGCCAGCAGCTCACAGCGGGGGGGCCGAGAGACCCAGTACTTC | CASSSQRGGRETQYF
TRBD1 | TRBJ1-1 | TRBV15 | NA | TGTGCCACCGAGGACAGGGGGCGGACTGAAGCTTTCTTT | CATEDRGRTEAFF
TRBD1 | TRBJ1-1 | TRBV18 | NA | TGTGCCAGCTCACCGGACAGGGGGTGGACTGAAGCTTTCTTT | CASSPDRGWTEAFF
NA | TRBJ2-1 | TRBV9 | once | TGTGCCAGCAGCGGGGAAGGAGGGCAGTTCTTC | CASSGEGGQFF
NA | TRBJ2-1 | TRBV7-8 | NA | TGTGCCAGCAGCTTAGCGGGCACTTACAATGAGCAGTTCTTC | CASSLAGTYNEQFF
TRBD1 | TRBJ2-1 | TRBV5-1 | once | TGCGCCAGCAGCGTAACCGGGACAGGGGTCGGTGAGCAGTTCTTC | CASSVTGTGVGEQFF
NA | TRBJ1-6 | TRBV5-5 | NA | TGTGCCAGCAGTCAGTCGGGGAATTCACCCCTCCACTTT | CASSQSGNSPLHF
NA | TRBJ1-6 | TRBV5-4 | NA | TGTGCCAGCAGCCCTGCGTCAGGGCTGAGCTCCTATAATTCACCCCTCCACTTT | CASSPASGLSSYNSPLHF
NA | TRBJ1-6 | TRBV2 | NA | TGTGCCAGCAGCTTAGAGGGAGGGGGATCACCCCTCCACTTT | CASSLEGGGSPLHF
NA | TRBJ2-7 | TRBV2 | NA | TGTGCCAGCACCGGAGACGTATACGAGCAGTACTTC | CASTGDVYEQYF
NA | TRBJ1-5 | TRBV7-2 | NA | TGTGCCAGCAGCACCTCCCAGGGAACTCATCAGCCCCAGCATTTT | CASSTSQGTHQPQHF
NA | TRBJ2-7 | TRBV5-1 | NA | TGCGCCAGCAGAGAGCGGCAGAGCTCCTACGAGCAGTACTTC | CASRERQSSYEQYF
TRBD1 | TRBJ1-2 | TRBV7-3 | NA | TGTGCCAGCAGCTCATCGACAGGGGAATCGTTTCGGGGCTACACCTTC | CASSSSTGESFRGYTF
TRBD1 | TRBJ1-2 | TRBV18 | few | TGTGCCAGCTCACCAGATTATACAGGGGGCTATGGCTACACCTTC | CASSPDYTGGYGYTF
NA | TRBJ2-5 | TRBV27 | once | TGTGCCAGCAGTTTAACGAGCCAAGAGACCCAGTACTTC | CASSLTSQETQYF
TRBD1 | TRBJ1-3 | TRBV28 | NA | TGTGCCAGCAGCCTAGGACAGGGGGGTGGAAACACCATATATTTT | CASSLGQGGGNTIYF
TRBD1 | TRBJ1-6 | TRBV5-1 | once | TGCGCCAGCAGCCAGACAGGGGACTCCTATAATTCACCCCTCCACTTT | CASSQTGDSYNSPLHF
TRBD1 | TRBJ2-7 | TRBV7-2 | NA | TGTGCCAGCAGCCTCCGAGGACAGGGGAGGTACGAGCAGTACTTC | CASSLRGQGRYEQYF
TRBD2 | TRBJ2-1 | TRBV7-3 | NA | TGTGCCAGCAGCTCAGCTAGCGGGGCCTACAATGAGCAGTTCTTC | CASSSASGAYNEQFF
TRBD1 | TRBJ1-4 | TRBV5-8 | NA | TGTGCCAGCAGCTCGGGACAGATGATCACGAGTGAAAAACTGTTTTTT | CASSSGQMITSEKLFF
NA | TRBJ2-7 | TRBV28 | few | TGTGCCACCTTACAGGGCTACGAGCAGTACTTC | CATLQGYEQYF
TRBD1 | TRBJ1-2 | TRBV6-1 | NA | TGTGCCAGCAGTGAGACAGGGGACTATGGCTACACCTTC | CASSETGDYGYTF
NA | TRBJ2-2 | TRBV7-3 | NA | TGTGCCAGCAGCTCCCAGGGGATCACCGGGGAGCTGTTTTTT | CASSSQGITGELFF
TRBD2 | TRBJ2-2 | TRBV5-6 | NA | TGTGCCAGCAGCTTGTGGGTAGCGGGAGGCACCGGGGAGCTGTTTTTT | CASSLWVAGGTGELFF
NA | TRBJ1-5 | TRBV2 | medium-sized | TGTGCCAGCAGTGAACAGGGTAGCAATCAGCCCCAGCATTTT | CASSEQGSNQPQHF
NA | TRBJ2-1 | TRBV7-9 | NA | TGTGCCAGCAGCTCCCCTTACCGGGATACTAGCCGTAAGAATGAGCAGTTCTTC | CASSSPYRDTSRKNEQFF
TRBD2 | TRBJ2-2 | TRBV15 | once | TGTGCCACCAGCCCAGGAGCGGGACTCAACACCGGGGAGCTGTTTTTT | CATSPGAGLNTGELFF
NA | TRBJ1-2 | TRBV28 | NA | TGTGCCAGCAGATTTTTACAGGAAGGCTACACCTTC | CASRFLQEGYTF
TRBD1 | TRBJ1-6 | TRBV19 | NA | TGTGCCAGTAGCGGGACAGGGGAATCCTATAATTCACCCCTCCACTTT | CASSGTGESYNSPLHF
NA | TRBJ1-1 | TRBV3-1/TRBV3-2 | few | TGTGCCAGCAGCCAAGAGGGGAGGGGCACTGAAGCTTTCTTT | CASSQEGRGTEAFF
NA | TRBJ2-5 | TRBV5-1 | NA | TGCGCCAGCAGCCCCTCGGACAGCCAAGAGACCCAGTACTTC | CASSPSDSQETQYF
TRBD1 | TRBJ1-6 | TRBV14 | few | TGTGCCAGCAGCCAAGAGGACAGGTACTCACCCCTCCACTTT | CASSQEDRYSPLHF
NA | TRBJ1-1 | TRBV7-9 | NA | TGTGCCAGCAGCCCTTCCGAGGTTAACACTGAAGCTTTCTTT | CASSPSEVNTEAFF
NA | TRBJ1-1 | TRBV7-3 | NA | TGTGCCAGCAGCTTAACGCAGGGCGCTGAAGCTTTCTTT | CASSLTQGAEAFF
NA | TRBJ1-3 | TRBV5-1 | NA | TGCGCCAGCAGCTTGCAGGGTGGTGGCTCTGGAAACACCATATATTTT | CASSLQGGGSGNTIYF
TRBD2 | TRBJ2-5 | TRBV5-6 | NA | TGTGCCAGCAGTCTATCAGCGGGGCGTAAGACCCAGTACTTC | CASSLSAGRKTQYF
TRBD1 | TRBJ1-5 | TRBV6-6 | NA | TGTGCCAGCCTTCTGCAAGGGGGCGGGCAGCCCCAGCATTTT | CASLLQGGGQPQHF
NA | TRBJ2-1 | TRBV27 | once | TGTGCCAGCAGGCCCAGCGGCCGATACAATGAGCAGTTCTTC | CASRPSGRYNEQFF
NA | TRBJ1-2 | TRBV4-2 | few | TGTGCCAGCAGCCAAGAATGGGCTGGGGGCTACACCTTC | CASSQEWAGGYTF
TRBD2 | TRBJ2-7 | TRBV5-1 | few | TGCGCCAGCAGCTTGGTGGTAGCGGGACCTTCCTACGAGCAGTACTTC | CASSLVVAGPSYEQYF